Presented here are 2 T cell receptor beta chains from one specimen sequenced in a study of regulatory T cells in long-lasting Graves disease. To make TCR beta libraries, researchers used iRepertoire HTBI primers and Arm-PCR of CDR3 regions. In TCRdb, the multiplex PCR reads were re-called with MiXCR into one record per CDR3 protein. The top ten hold about 8% of the sample, which has about 400,000 distinct CDR3 sequences, approximately 15% seen once. Time point given: newly diagnosed GD, antithyroid drugs for less than 3 months. From RNA extracted from PBMCs, the TCR library was made. The same sample was also studied in work on T cells in Graves' hyperthyroidism and ophthalmopathy.

The material was peripheral blood mononuclear cells (PBMCs), obtained at new diagnosis, from a patient treated with antithyroid drugs. The origin of the receptors is a woman in her thirties or forties with Graves disease.

Here the CDR3 reads CASSQVPPTGGLGGYTF. For the CDR3, the DNA is TGCGCCAGCAGCCAAGTACCCCCGACAGGGGGCTTAGGTGGCTACACCTTC. The J gene is TRBJ1-2, the V gene TRBV4-1, with TRBD1 matching over 10 bases. Germline CDR1 reads MGHRA; CDR2 reads YSYEKL. The junction had 12 bases not matched to a gene; V was cut back by 1 base and J by 7 bases. CDR3 size: 17 residues.

This clonotype was counted ten times or more. V gene TRBV7-8 combines with J gene TRBJ1-2; D call uncertain. Trimming removed 0 bases from V and 2 bases from J, with 13 bases in between. Germline V gene sequence: CDR1 SGHVS, CDR2 FQNEAQ. The CDR3 is 16 residues long. The CDR3 sequence: CASSLARLARNYGYTF. The CDR3 DNA is TGTGCCAGCAGCTTAGCTCGCTTAGCCAGGAACTATGGCTACACCTTC.